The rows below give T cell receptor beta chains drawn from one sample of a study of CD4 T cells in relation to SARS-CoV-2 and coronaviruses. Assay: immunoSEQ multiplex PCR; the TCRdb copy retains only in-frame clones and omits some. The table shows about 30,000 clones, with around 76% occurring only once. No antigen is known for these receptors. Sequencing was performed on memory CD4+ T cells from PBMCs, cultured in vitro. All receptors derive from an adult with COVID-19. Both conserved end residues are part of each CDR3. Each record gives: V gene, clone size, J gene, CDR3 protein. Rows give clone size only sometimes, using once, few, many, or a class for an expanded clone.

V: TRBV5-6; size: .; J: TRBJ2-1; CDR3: CASSLGTSNEQFF
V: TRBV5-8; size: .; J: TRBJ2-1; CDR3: CASSFQELEPQFF
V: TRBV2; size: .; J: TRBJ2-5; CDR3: CASSELGQETQYF
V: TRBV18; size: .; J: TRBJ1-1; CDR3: CASSPGRGTEAFF
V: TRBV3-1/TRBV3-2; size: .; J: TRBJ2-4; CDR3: CASSQGGVKNIQYF
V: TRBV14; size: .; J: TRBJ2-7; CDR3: CASSQTGAGGGRFIYEQYF
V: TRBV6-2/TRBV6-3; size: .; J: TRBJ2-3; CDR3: CASSRSSGRAIDTQYF
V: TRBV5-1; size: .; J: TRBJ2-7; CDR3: CASSRNRQGAGYEQYF
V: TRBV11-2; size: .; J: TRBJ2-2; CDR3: CASSRDRYTGELFF
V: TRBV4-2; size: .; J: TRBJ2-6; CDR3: CASSQRKSSAGGMKSGANVLTF
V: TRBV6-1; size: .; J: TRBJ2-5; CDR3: CASSESASGSQTQYF
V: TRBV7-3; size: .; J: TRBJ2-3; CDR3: CASSLSSLLPDTQYF
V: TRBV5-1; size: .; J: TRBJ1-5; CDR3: CASSADGQPNQPQHF
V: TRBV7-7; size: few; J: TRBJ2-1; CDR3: CASSLTQGALNEQFF
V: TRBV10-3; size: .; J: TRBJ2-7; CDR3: CAISVSAGSYEQYF
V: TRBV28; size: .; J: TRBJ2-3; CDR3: CASLSNLDTQYF
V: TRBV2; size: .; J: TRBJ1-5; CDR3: CASRIDTRSPQHF
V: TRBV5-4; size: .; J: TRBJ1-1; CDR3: CASSLVTVNTEAFF
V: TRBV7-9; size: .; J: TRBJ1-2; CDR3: CASSPGTDYGYTF
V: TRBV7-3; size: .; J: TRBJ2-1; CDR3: CASSPGLSTYNEQFF
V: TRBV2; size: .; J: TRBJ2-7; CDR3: CASSGPLPPGNEQYF
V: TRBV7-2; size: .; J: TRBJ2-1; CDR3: CASSLVRRLRNSYNEQFF
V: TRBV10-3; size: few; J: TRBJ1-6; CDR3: CAIQEGRINSPLHF
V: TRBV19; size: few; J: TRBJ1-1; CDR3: CASTPASTASNTEAFF
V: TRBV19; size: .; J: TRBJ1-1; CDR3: CASSIDGTVEAFF
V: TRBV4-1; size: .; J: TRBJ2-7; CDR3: CASSQDNIYEQYF
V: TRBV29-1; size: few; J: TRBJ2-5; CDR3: CSVEGQGPETQYF
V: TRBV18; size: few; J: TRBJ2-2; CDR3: CASSGLAGGPNTGELFF